This record looks at one T cell receptor (beta chain) sequence and its context. What it binds is unknown. The V segment lost 2 bases and the J segment 1 base; nucleotides outside the gene matches: 14. Germline V gene data show CDR1 as MRHNA and CDR2 as SNTAGT. This CDR3 spans 19 amino acids. The entry originates in a study of cytomegalovirus exposure and HLA in healthy donors. Study conclusions and caveats: It was taken for granted in presence/absence analyses that sequencing depth across donors was roughly uniform. In a later analysis, parvovirus B19, influenza, CMV and Epstein-Barr virus appeared linked to several top co-occurrence clusters.

PCR primers comprised 60 Vbeta and 13 Jbeta primers. Original data processing: In a later analysis, roughly 11 million of 60 million to 80 million unique beta chains occurred in at least two donors. The table came from immunoSEQ multiplex PCR; TCRdb's copy has only in-frame clones and leaves some out. V, J and clone size are taken as reported in that table, and D and trimming were inferred from the DNA itself. In the table there are tens of thousands of clones, just over 70% of which are singletons. Specimen: PBMCs. This chain uses TRBV6-4 with TRBJ2-7; 10 bases fit TRBD2. The source is a man between 60 and 70 years old in good health and CMV-seronegative. The CDR3 sequence: CASSDPFTLAGVGSYEQYF. The CDR3 DNA sequence: TGTGCCAGCAGTGACCCCTTTACCCTAGCGGGAGTTGGATCCTACGAGCAGTACTTC.